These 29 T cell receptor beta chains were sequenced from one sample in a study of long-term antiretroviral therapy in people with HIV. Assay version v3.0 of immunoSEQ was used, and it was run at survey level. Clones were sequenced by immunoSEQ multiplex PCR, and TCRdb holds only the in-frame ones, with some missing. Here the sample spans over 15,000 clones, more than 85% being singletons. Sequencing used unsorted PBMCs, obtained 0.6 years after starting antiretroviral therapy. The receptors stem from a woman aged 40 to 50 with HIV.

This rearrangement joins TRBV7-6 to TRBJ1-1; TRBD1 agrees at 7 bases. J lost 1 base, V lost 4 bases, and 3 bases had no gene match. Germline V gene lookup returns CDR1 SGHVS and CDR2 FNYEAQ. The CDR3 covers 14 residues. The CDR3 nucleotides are TGTGCCAGCAGCTCCAGGGGGTCGAACACTGAAGCTTTCTTT. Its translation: CASSSRGSNTEAFF. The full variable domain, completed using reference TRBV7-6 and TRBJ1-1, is GAGVSQSPRYKVTKRGQDVALRCDPISGHVSLYWYRQALGQGPEFLTYFNYEAQQDKSGLPNDRFSAERPEGSISTLTIQRTEQRDSAMYRCASSSRGSNTEAFFGQGTRLTVV.

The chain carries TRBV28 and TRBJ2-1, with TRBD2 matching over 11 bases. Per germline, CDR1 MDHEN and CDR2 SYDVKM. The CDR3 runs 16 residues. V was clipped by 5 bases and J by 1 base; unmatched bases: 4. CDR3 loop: CASSPSGGQSYNEQFF. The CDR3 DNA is TGTGCCAGCAGTCCTAGCGGGGGGCAATCCTACAATGAGCAGTTCTTC.

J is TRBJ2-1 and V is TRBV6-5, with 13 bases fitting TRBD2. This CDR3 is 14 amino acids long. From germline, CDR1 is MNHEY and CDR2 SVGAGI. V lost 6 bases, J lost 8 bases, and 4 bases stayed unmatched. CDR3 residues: CASRLAGGEHEQFF. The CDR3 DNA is TGTGCCAGCAGACTAGCGGGGGGGGAACATGAGCAGTTCTTC.

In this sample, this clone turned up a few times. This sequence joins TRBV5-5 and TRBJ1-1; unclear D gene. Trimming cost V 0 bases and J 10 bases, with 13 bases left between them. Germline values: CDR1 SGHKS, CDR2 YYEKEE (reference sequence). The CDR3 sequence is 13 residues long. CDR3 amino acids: CASSLESGLGAFF. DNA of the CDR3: TGTGCCAGCAGCTTGGAATCGGGCCTGGGAGCTTTCTTT.

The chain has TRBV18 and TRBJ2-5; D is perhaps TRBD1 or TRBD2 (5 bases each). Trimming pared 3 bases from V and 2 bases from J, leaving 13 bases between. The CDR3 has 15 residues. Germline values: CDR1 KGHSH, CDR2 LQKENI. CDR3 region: CASSPLGPRQETQYF. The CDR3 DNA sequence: TGTGCCAGCTCACCGTTGGGACCCAGACAAGAGACCCAGTACTTC.

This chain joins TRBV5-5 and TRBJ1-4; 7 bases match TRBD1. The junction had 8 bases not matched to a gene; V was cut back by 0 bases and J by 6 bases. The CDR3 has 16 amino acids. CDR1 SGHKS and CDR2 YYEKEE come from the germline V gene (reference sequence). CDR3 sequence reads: CASSLAPGTAYEKLFF. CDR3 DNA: TGTGCCAGCAGCTTGGCCCCCGGGACAGCATATGAAAAACTGTTTTTT.

The CDR3, as DNA: TGTGCCAGCTCACCACCGGGGGCCGGTGAAAAACTGTTTTTT. Translation: CASSPPGAGEKLFF. V gene TRBV18 combines with J gene TRBJ1-4, with D possibly matching TRBD1 (6 bases). Trimming shortened V by 0 bases and J by 7 bases, and 9 bases separated the two germline ends. The length of the CDR3 is 14 residues. CDR1 is KGHSH and CDR2 is LQKENI in the germline V gene.

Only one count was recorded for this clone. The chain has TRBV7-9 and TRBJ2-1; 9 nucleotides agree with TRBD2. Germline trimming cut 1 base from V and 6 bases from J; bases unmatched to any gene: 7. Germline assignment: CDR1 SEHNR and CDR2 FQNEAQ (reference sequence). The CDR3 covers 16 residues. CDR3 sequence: CASSLERGVELNEQFF. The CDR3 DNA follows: TGTGCCAGCAGCTTAGAGCGGGGGGTCGAGCTCAATGAGCAGTTCTTC.

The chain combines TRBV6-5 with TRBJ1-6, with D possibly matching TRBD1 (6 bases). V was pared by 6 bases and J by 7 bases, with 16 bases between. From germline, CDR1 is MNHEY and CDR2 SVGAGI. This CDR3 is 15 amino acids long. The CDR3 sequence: CASRQTGLGNSPLHF. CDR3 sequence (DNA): TGTGCCAGCAGACAAACAGGGCTCGGGAATTCACCCCTCCACTTT.

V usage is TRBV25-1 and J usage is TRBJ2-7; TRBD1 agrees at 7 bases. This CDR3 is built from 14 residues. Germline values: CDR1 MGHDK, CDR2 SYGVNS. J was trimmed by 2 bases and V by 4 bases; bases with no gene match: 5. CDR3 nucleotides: TGTGCCAGCAGTGGTTCAGGGGGAACCTACGAGCAGTACTTC. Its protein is CASSGSGGTYEQYF.

The DNA of the CDR3 is TGTGCCAGCAGCCCATCATGGGGGGGCCCAGATACGCAGTATTTT. It specifies CASSPSWGGPDTQYF. V is TRBV7-2 and J is TRBJ2-3; TRBD2 might be the D (7 bases). The germline CDR1 and CDR2 sequences are SGHTA and FQGNSA. V dropped 5 bases and J dropped 4 bases, with 16 bases sitting between them. The CDR3 sequence is 15 residues long.

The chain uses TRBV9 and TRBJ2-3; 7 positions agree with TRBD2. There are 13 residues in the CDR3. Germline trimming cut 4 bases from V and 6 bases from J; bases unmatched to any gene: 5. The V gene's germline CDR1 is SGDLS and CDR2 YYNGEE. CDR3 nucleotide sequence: TGTGCCAGCAGCTACCGACTAGCCGATACGCAGTATTTT. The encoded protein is CASSYRLADTQYF.

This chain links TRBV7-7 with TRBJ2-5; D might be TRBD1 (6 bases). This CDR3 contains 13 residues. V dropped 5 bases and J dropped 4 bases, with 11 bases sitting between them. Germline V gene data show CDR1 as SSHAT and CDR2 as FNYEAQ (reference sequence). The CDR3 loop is CASSRDRRETQYF. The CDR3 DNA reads TGTGCCAGCAGCAGAGACAGGAGAGAGACCCAGTACTTC.

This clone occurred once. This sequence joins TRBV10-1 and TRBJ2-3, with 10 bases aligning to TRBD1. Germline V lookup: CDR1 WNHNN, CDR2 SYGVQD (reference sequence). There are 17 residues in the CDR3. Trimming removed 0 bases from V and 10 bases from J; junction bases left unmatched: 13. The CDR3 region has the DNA TGCGCCAGCAGTGAGTCGACTCTGGGGACAGGGGCCTCCGCGCAGTATTTT. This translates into CASSESTLGTGASAQYF.

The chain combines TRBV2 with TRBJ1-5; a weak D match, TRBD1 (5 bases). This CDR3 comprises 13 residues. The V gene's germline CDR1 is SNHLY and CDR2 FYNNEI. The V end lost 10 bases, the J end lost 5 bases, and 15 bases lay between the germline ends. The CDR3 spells CATRDRAYQPQHF. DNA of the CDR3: TGTGCCACCAGGGACCGCGCGTATCAGCCCCAGCATTTT.

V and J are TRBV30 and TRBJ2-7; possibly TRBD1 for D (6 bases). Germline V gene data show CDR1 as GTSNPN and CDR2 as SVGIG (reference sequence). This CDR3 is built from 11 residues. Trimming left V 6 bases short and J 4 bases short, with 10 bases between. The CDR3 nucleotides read TGTGCCTGTACAGGGAAGTACGAGCAGTACTTC. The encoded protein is CACTGKYEQYF.

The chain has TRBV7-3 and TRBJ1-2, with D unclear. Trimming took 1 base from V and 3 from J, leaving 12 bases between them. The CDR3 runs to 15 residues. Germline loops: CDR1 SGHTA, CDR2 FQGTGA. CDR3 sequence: CASSLKAGSDYGYTF. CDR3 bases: TGTGCCAGCAGCTTAAAAGCCGGGTCGGACTATGGCTACACCTTC.

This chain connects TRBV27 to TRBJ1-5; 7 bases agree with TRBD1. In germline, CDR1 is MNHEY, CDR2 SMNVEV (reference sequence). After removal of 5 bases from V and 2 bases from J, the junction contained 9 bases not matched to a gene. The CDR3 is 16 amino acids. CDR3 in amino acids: CASSPTTGFGNQPQHF. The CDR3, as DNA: TGTGCCAGCAGTCCTACGACAGGGTTTGGCAATCAGCCCCAGCATTTT.

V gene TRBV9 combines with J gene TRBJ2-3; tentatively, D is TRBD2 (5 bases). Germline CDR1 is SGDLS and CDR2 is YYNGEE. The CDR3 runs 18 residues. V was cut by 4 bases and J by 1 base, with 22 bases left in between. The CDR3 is CASSSGELTFLGTDTQYF. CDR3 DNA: TGTGCCAGCAGCTCTGGGGAGCTCACCTTCCTAGGCACAGATACGCAGTATTTT.

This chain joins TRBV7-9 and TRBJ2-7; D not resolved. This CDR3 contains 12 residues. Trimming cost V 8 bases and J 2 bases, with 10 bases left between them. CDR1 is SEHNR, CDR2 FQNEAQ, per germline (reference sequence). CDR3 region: CASGHSAYEQYF. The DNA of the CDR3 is TGTGCCAGCGGGCACAGCGCCTACGAGCAGTACTTC.

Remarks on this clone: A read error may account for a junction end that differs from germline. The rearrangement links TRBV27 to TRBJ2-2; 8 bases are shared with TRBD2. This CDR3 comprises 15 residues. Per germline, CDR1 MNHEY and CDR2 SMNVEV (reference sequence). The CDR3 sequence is CASSSGGANIGELFF. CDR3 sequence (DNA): TGTGCCAGCAGTTCGGGGGGGGCCAACATCGGGGAGCTGTTTTTT.

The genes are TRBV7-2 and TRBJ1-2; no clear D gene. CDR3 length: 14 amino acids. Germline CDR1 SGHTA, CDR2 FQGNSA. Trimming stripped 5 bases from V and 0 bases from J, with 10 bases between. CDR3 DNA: TGTGCCAGCAGCCAGAGCGGGGCTAACTATGGCTACACCTTC. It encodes CASSQSGANYGYTF.

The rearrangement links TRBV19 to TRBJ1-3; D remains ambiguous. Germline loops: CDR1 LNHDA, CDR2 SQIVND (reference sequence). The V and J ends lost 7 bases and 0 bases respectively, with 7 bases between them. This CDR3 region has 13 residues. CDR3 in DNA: TGTGCCAGTAAGTCAGACTCTGGAAACACCATATATTTT. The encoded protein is CASKSDSGNTIYF.

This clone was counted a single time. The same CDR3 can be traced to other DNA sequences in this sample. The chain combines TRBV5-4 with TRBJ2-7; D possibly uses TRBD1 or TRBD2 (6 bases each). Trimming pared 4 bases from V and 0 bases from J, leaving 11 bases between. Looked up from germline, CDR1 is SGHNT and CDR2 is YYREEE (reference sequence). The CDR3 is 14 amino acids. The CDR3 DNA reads TGTGCCAGCAGCGGCGGGACATCCTCCTACGAGCAGTACTTC. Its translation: CASSGGTSSYEQYF.

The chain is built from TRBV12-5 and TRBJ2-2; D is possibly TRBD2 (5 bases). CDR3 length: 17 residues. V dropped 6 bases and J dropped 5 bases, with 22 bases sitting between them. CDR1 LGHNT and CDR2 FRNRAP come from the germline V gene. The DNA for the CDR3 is TGTGCTAGTGGACCCGGGGTTCGACCCTCCAGGACCGGGGAGCTGTTTTTT. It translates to CASGPGVRPSRTGELFF.

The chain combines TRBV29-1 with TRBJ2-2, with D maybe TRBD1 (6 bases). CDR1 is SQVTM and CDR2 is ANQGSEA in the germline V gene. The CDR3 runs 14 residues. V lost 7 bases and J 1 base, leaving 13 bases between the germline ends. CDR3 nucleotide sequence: TGCAGCGCTGTGACAGGATTGAACACCGGGGAGCTGTTTTTT. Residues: CSAVTGLNTGELFF.

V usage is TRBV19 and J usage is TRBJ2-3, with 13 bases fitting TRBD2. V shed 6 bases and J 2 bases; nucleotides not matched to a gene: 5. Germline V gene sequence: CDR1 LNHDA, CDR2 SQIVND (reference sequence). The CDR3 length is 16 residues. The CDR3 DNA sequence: TGTGCCAGTAGCAGTACTAGCGGGGGGGACACAGATACGCAGTATTTT. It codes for CASSSTSGGDTDTQYF.

The chain's CDR3 is CASIQQGEEVKDTQYF. The CDR3 DNA sequence: TGTGCCAGCATTCAACAGGGGGAGGAGGTGAAAGATACGCAGTATTTT. The chain carries TRBV7-9 and TRBJ2-3, with 8 bases lining up with TRBD1. From germline, CDR1 is SEHNR and CDR2 FQNEAQ (reference sequence). This CDR3 contains 16 residues. J was trimmed by 5 bases and V by 7 bases; bases with no gene match: 14.

As DNA, the CDR3 is TGTGCCAGCAGCCAAGGAACATTAAACTATGGCTACACCTTC. It specifies CASSQGTLNYGYTF. The rearrangement joins TRBV6-6 to TRBJ1-2; no definite D call. V gave up 6 bases and J gave up 2 bases, with 13 bases separating them. Germline CDR1 and CDR2: MNHNY and SVGAGI (reference sequence). CDR3 length equals 14 residues.